What follows are 18 T cell receptor beta chains derived from one specimen sequenced in a study of Ad26.COV2.S vaccination and SARS-CoV-2 variants. Documented treatment: over 15 received Ad26.COV2.S at low or high dose, single or two shots; 5 received placebo; per-sample allocation not given. The investigators took samples on day 63 after the first vaccine or placebo injection. This table comes from immunoSEQ multiplex PCR, and its TCRdb copy is limited to in-frame clones, with some not included. The table shows approximately 240,000 clones, with around 89% occurring only once. The specimen was peripheral blood, collected in a trial of Ad26.COV2.S vaccine versus placebo. These TCRs come from a person between 18 and 65 years old who received the Ad26.COV2.S COVID-19 vaccine or a placebo.

V and J are TRBV4-2 and TRBJ2-2; 9 bases map to TRBD2. This CDR3 has 16 residues. The ends lost 0 bases at V and 4 bases at J; junction bases unmatched: 3. Germline CDR1 and CDR2: LGHNA and YNFKEQ. CDR3 in amino acids: CASSQDAGGLTGELFF. CDR3 coding DNA: TGTGCCAGCAGCCAAGACGCGGGGGGGCTCACCGGGGAGCTGTTTTTT.

As DNA, the CDR3 is TGTGCCAGCAGTTCATCGAGGGCGGTGAATTCACCCCTCCACTTT. Translation: CASSSSRAVNSPLHF. The chain combines TRBV28 with TRBJ1-6, with unresolved D. The V and J ends lost 4 bases and 7 bases respectively, with 14 bases between them. The CDR3 runs to 15 residues. Germline CDR1 and CDR2: MDHEN and SYDVKM. Based on the CDR3 plus reference TRBV28 and TRBJ1-6, the full variable domain is DVKVTQSSRYLVKRTGEKVFLECVQDMDHENMFWYRQDPGLGLRLIYFSYDVKMKEKGDIPEGYSVSREKKERFSLILESASTNQTSMYLCASSSSRAVNSPLHFGNGTRLTVT.

The CDR3 protein is CASSIGGTNQPQHF. The CDR3, as DNA: TGTGCCAGTAGTATCGGGGGCACCAATCAGCCCCAGCATTTT. The chain joins TRBV19 to TRBJ1-5; perhaps TRBD1 as D (6 bases). Trimming left V 3 bases short and J 3 bases short, with 9 bases between. The CDR3 is 14 residues long. Per the germline V gene, CDR1 is LNHDA and CDR2 is SQIVND (reference sequence).

The chain combines TRBV5-4 with TRBJ2-5, with D perhaps matching TRBD1 (6 bases). The CDR3 has 14 amino acids. V was cut by 4 bases and J by 1 base, with 11 bases left in between. Germline CDR1 reads SGHNT; CDR2 reads YYREEE (reference sequence). The DNA of the CDR3 is TGTGCCAGCAGCCAGAGGGGGAGCCAAGAGACCCAGTACTTC. Protein sequence: CASSQRGSQETQYF.

The J gene is TRBJ1-5, the V gene TRBV24-1; no clear D. The CDR3 contains 13 residues. The germline V gene encodes CDR1 KGHDR and CDR2 SFDVKD. V lost 9 bases to trimming and J lost 3 bases, with 11 bases between them. CDR3 coding DNA: TGTGCCACCTCTCGGCAACCCAATCAGCCCCAGCATTTT. This codes for CATSRQPNQPQHF.

This sequence joins TRBV28 and TRBJ2-7; TRBD1 agrees at 7 bases. The CDR3 covers 15 residues. The germline gives CDR1 MDHEN, CDR2 SYDVKM. Losses at the gene ends were 10 bases for V and 2 bases for J; bases not matched to a gene: 14. CDR3 coding DNA: TGTGCCACTTTCGGGACAGCGATGATCACCTACGAGCAGTACTTC. This gives the protein CATFGTAMITYEQYF. The full variable domain, rest sourced from reference TRBV28 and TRBJ2-7, is DVKVTQSSRYLVKRTGEKVFLECVQDMDHENMFWYRQDPGLGLRLIYFSYDVKMKEKGDIPEGYSVSREKKERFSLILESASTNQTSMYLCATFGTAMITYEQYFGPGTRLTVT.

The gene calls are TRBV28 and TRBJ2-2, with D possibly matching TRBD2 (6 bases). Trimming shortened V by 5 bases and J by 5 bases, and 18 bases separated the two germline ends. This CDR3 comprises 16 residues. Germline V gene data show CDR1 as MDHEN and CDR2 as SYDVKM. The CDR3 is CASSPLREGGTGELFF. The CDR3 bases are TGTGCCAGCAGTCCCCTGCGAGAGGGAGGAACCGGGGAGCTGTTTTTT.

This chain joins TRBV12-3 or TRBV12-4 and TRBJ1-1, with a possible D match to TRBD1 (5 bases). This CDR3 comprises 12 residues. Trimming pared 6 bases from V and 10 bases from J, leaving 15 bases between. As DNA, the CDR3 is TGTGCCAGCAGCTCGGGGGGTTCCCGAGCTTTCTTT. Its translation is CASSSGGSRAFF.

The chain uses TRBV6-2 or TRBV6-3 and TRBJ1-2; no clear D. The CDR3 is made up of 14 amino acids. In germline, CDR1 is MNHEY, CDR2 SVGEGT. V lost 0 bases, J lost 2 bases, and 7 bases lay in between. The CDR3 bases are TGTGCCAGCAGTTACTCGCCCAGAAACTATGGCTACACCTTC. This encodes CASSYSPRNYGYTF.

In this sample, this clone turned up once. The chain carries TRBV30 and TRBJ2-7; 8 bases are shared with TRBD1. This CDR3 is 16 amino acids long. V gave up 4 bases and J gave up 1 base; unmatched junction bases: 12. Per germline, CDR1 GTSNPN and CDR2 SVGIG (reference sequence). The DNA for the CDR3 is TGTGCCTGGAACTTGAGACAGGGGATTTGGTCCTACGAGCAGTACTTC. Protein product: CAWNLRQGIWSYEQYF.

The chain recombines TRBV29-1 with TRBJ1-2; the D gene is possibly TRBD1 (5 bases). CDR3 length: 13 amino acids. Germline V CDR1 and CDR2: SQVTM, ANQGSEA. Trimming took 3 bases from V and 4 from J, leaving 12 bases between them. The CDR3 here is CSVERGRSYGYTF. The DNA for the CDR3 is TGCAGCGTTGAGAGGGGCAGGAGCTATGGCTACACCTTC.

This CDR3 is CASSSGGEGNQPQHF. The DNA for the CDR3 is TGTGCCAGCAGTTCCGGGGGGGAGGGCAATCAGCCCCAGCATTTT. The J gene is TRBJ1-5, the V gene TRBV28; a weak D match, TRBD1 (5 bases). The CDR3 is 15 amino acids. Germline V gene sequence: CDR1 MDHEN, CDR2 SYDVKM. Trimming removed 4 bases at V and 2 bases at J, with 12 bases between.

The rearrangement joins TRBV5-1 to TRBJ1-2, with D possibly TRBD1 on 6 matching bases. V shed 4 bases and J shed 1 base, with 14 bases lying between them. CDR3 length equals 15 residues. Germline lookup yields CDR1 SGHRS and CDR2 YFSETQ. The CDR3 reads CASSPAGTNNYGYTF. DNA for the CDR3: TGCGCCAGCAGCCCAGCCGGGACAAATAACTATGGCTACACCTTC.

DNA for the CDR3: TGTGCCAGCAGACCCTACAGGATAAGGAATTCACCCCTCCACTTT. The encoded protein is CASRPYRIRNSPLHF. The genes are TRBV5-8 and TRBJ1-6; a possible D gene is TRBD1 (5 bases). The CDR3 spans 15 residues. CDR1 and CDR2 (germline): SGHTS, YDEGEE. Trimming removed 5 bases from V and 7 bases from J, with 16 bases in between.

The chain has TRBV6-5 and TRBJ2-4; D not resolved. The CDR3 is made up of 11 amino acids. With 4 bases removed from V and 6 bases from J, the gap between germline ends came to 4 bases. The germline V gene encodes CDR1 MNHEY and CDR2 SVGAGI. CDR3 DNA sequence: TGTGCCAGCAGTTCAGGAAACATTCAGTACTTC. Protein: CASSSGNIQYF.

The V gene is TRBV19, the J gene TRBJ2-3; a possible D gene is TRBD1 (6 bases). In germline, CDR1 is LNHDA, CDR2 SQIVND (reference sequence). Trimming stripped 3 bases from V and 3 bases from J, with 13 bases between. The CDR3 has 15 residues. In DNA, the CDR3 is TGTGCCAGTAGTATGTCCGGGACAACGACAGATACGCAGTATTTT. Protein: CASSMSGTTTDTQYF.

The chain uses TRBV30 and TRBJ1-5; D is possibly TRBD1 (6 bases). The V gene's germline CDR1 is GTSNPN and CDR2 SVGIG (reference sequence). V was cut by 0 bases and J by 2 bases, with 11 bases left in between. The CDR3 loop spans 15 amino acids. Written as DNA, the CDR3 is TGTGCCTGGAGTGTACCCGCAGGGGGCAATCAGCCCCAGCATTTT. Protein product: CAWSVPAGGNQPQHF. Supplemented by reference TRBV30 and TRBJ1-5, the full variable domain reads SQTIHQWPATLVQPVGSPLSLECTVEGTSNPNLYWYRQAAGRGLQLLFYSVGIGQISSEVPQNLSASRPQDRQFILSSKKLLLSDSGFYLCAWSVPAGGNQPQHFGDGTRLSIL.

The chain joins TRBV4-1 to TRBJ2-3, with 11 bases that match TRBD2. The germline CDR1 and CDR2 sequences are MGHRA and YSYEKL. CDR3 size: 19 residues. V dropped 4 bases and J dropped 0; count of bases not matched to a gene: 12. This chain's CDR3 is CASSLSGLAGAASTDTQYF. In nucleotides, the CDR3 is TGCGCCAGCAGCCTTTCAGGACTAGCGGGTGCGGCTAGCACAGATACGCAGTATTTT.